The 25 T cell receptor beta chains given below trace back to one sample, sequenced in a study of blood T cell repertoires in COVID-19. Sequenced by immunoSEQ multiplex PCR; TCRdb stores in-frame clones only, minus some. Of around 340,000 clones detected, about 86% appear once; the ten largest clones hold roughly 4.2%. Material for sequencing was PBMCs or T cells enriched from blood (not recorded which). These receptors were taken from a woman in her thirties or forties with acute COVID-19.

CDR3 sequence (DNA): TGTGCCAGCAGCTGGAGGACAGGGGTGGGCACTGAAGCTTTCTTT. It specifies CASSWRTGVGTEAFF. The genes are TRBV5-5 and TRBJ1-1; 9 bases line up with TRBD1. The CDR3 runs to 15 residues. The germline V gene has CDR1 SGHKS and CDR2 YYEKEE (reference sequence). The V gene end was trimmed by 3 bases and the J gene end by 4 bases; junction bases not matched to a gene: 7. Full variable domain (missing parts from reference TRBV5-5 and TRBJ1-1): DAGVTQSPTHLIKTRGQQVTLRCSPISGHKSVSWYQQVLGQGPQFIFQYYEKEERGRGNFPDRFSARQFPNYSSELNVNALLLGDSALYLCASSWRTGVGTEAFFGQGTRLTVV.

The genes are TRBV3-1 (or the pseudogene TRBV3-2) and TRBJ1-2, with 7 bases aligning to TRBD1. CDR1 LGHDT and CDR2 YNNKEL come from the germline V gene (reference sequence). CDR3 length equals 13 residues. Trimming removed 4 bases from V and 7 bases from J; junction bases left unmatched: 6. The CDR3 region has the DNA TGTGCCAGCAGCCCGAGGGGGCAGTCTGGCTACACCTTC. Protein product: CASSPRGQSGYTF.

J is TRBJ2-3 and V is TRBV6-2 or TRBV6-3, with 10 nucleotides matching TRBD2. Looked up from germline, CDR1 is MNHEY and CDR2 is SVGEGT. The CDR3 is 18 amino acids. V lost 0 bases, J lost 6 bases, and 12 bases stayed unmatched. CDR3 loop: CASSYSKLAGSYRDTQYF. CDR3 DNA: TGTGCCAGCAGTTACTCGAAACTAGCGGGATCCTACAGGGATACGCAGTATTTT.

V gene TRBV5-8 combines with J gene TRBJ1-5; 9 bases line up with TRBD1. The CDR3 runs to 15 residues. Trimming at V came to 4 bases and at J to 5 bases, leaving 7 bases not matched to a gene. Per the germline V gene, CDR1 is SGHTS and CDR2 is YDEGEE. DNA of the CDR3: TGTGCCAGCAGCCGAGGACAGGGGAGTTATCAGCCCCAGCATTTT. It encodes CASSRGQGSYQPQHF.

This chain connects TRBV5-5 to TRBJ2-3; 11 bases fit TRBD2. This CDR3 comprises 19 residues. Germline CDR1 SGHKS, CDR2 YYEKEE (reference sequence). Losses at the gene ends were 3 bases for V and 4 bases for J; bases not matched to a gene: 16. CDR3 residues: CASSSLGVAGGPGADTQYF. The CDR3 coding sequence is TGTGCCAGCAGCTCCCTGGGGGTAGCGGGGGGGCCGGGGGCAGATACGCAGTATTTT.

The rearrangement joins TRBV10-3 to TRBJ1-2; D unclear. Germline values: CDR1 ENHRY, CDR2 SYGVKD. Trimming removed 2 bases at V and 3 bases at J, with 13 bases between. The CDR3 consists of 15 residues. In DNA, the CDR3 is TGTGCCATCAGTGAGCTCCCAGGTGGCGACTATGGCTACACCTTC. This sequence encodes CAISELPGGDYGYTF.

The gene calls are TRBV15 and TRBJ2-7; 8 positions match TRBD2. CDR3 length equals 20 residues. Germline trimming cut 3 bases from V and 4 bases from J; bases unmatched to any gene: 23. The germline gives CDR1 LNHNV, CDR2 YYDKDF (reference sequence). This chain's CDR3 is CATSRRTGGTGGVRSYEQYF. CDR3 nucleotides: TGTGCCACCAGCAGGCGTACAGGCGGAACGGGAGGGGTCCGTAGTTACGAGCAGTACTTC.

Of note for this clone: This may be a read error, as it is one base from a much larger clone. V usage is TRBV12-3 or TRBV12-4 and J usage is TRBJ1-6; TRBD1 matches at 8 bases. The ends lost 6 bases at V and 9 bases at J; junction bases unmatched: 1. This CDR3 region has 12 residues. CDR3 sequence reads: CASSGQGSPLHF. CDR3 bases: TGTGCCAGCAGCGGACAGGGTTCACCCCTCCACTTT.

This chain uses TRBV3-1 (or the pseudogene TRBV3-2) with TRBJ2-1; tentative D call: TRBD1 (6 bases). The V gene lost 4 bases and the J gene lost 9 bases, with 16 bases spanning the gap. This CDR3 is built from 14 residues. Germline V lookup: CDR1 LGHDT, CDR2 YNNKEL (reference sequence). The CDR3, as DNA: TGTGCCAGCAGCCCGCACAGGGTTGGGGGTGAGCAGTTCTTC. Amino acids: CASSPHRVGGEQFF.

This chain uses TRBV5-1 with TRBJ2-2; 10 nucleotides align to TRBD1. Germline V CDR1 and CDR2: SGHRS, YFSETQ. The CDR3 spans 15 residues. With 4 bases clipped from V and 7 bases from J, the junction kept 7 bases outside the gene matches. The CDR3 loop reads CASSNRTGGIGELFF. CDR3 DNA: TGCGCCAGCAGCAATAGGACAGGGGGAATCGGGGAGCTGTTTTTT.

This clone came up once. The rearrangement uses TRBV28 and TRBJ1-5, with a possible D match to TRBD1 (6 bases). Trimming took 4 bases from V and 2 from J, leaving 15 bases between them. The CDR3 totals 16 residues. Per germline, CDR1 MDHEN and CDR2 SYDVKM. DNA for the CDR3: TGTGCCAGCAGTTCACTCCGGGACATAGGCAATCAGCCCCAGCATTTT. It is translated as CASSSLRDIGNQPQHF. The full variable domain, in which reference TRBV28 and TRBJ1-5 provide the parts outside the CDR3, is DVKVTQSSRYLVKRTGEKVFLECVQDMDHENMFWYRQDPGLGLRLIYFSYDVKMKEKGDIPEGYSVSREKKERFSLILESASTNQTSMYLCASSSLRDIGNQPQHFGDGTRLSIL.

The chain has TRBV9 and TRBJ2-5; a possible D gene is TRBD2 (7 bases). Trimming removed 1 base from V and 3 bases from J, with 13 bases in between. Germline V lookup: CDR1 SGDLS, CDR2 YYNGEE. The CDR3 covers 15 residues. CDR3 protein: CASSVRGAREETQYF. The CDR3, as DNA: TGTGCCAGCAGCGTACGGGGGGCGAGGGAAGAGACCCAGTACTTC. The whole variable domain, remainder taken from reference TRBV9 and TRBJ2-5, is DSGVTQTPKHLITATGQRVTLRCSPRSGDLSVYWYQQSLDQGLQFLIQYYNGEERAKGNILERFSAQQFPDLHSELNLSSLELGDSALYFCASSVRGAREETQYFGPGTRLLVL.

The V and J genes are TRBV27 and TRBJ2-7; 9 positions match TRBD1. V lost 1 base, J lost 7 bases, and 8 bases stayed unmatched. Germline CDR1 MNHEY, CDR2 SMNVEV (reference sequence). This CDR3 has 15 residues. The CDR3 loop reads CASSLLGTGMTEQYF. CDR3 coding DNA: TGTGCCAGCAGTTTATTAGGGACAGGGATGACTGAGCAGTACTTC.

The chain recombines TRBV28 with TRBJ2-2, with 8 bases that match TRBD1. The V and J ends lost 2 bases and 5 bases, in that order; junction bases with no gene match: 16. Germline-derived CDR1 and CDR2 are MDHEN and SYDVKM. The CDR3 runs to 19 residues. The CDR3 bases are TGTGCCAGCAGTTTAGTGTGGCAGGGGGCTGGTCAAAAGACCGGGGAGCTGTTTTTT. This sequence encodes CASSLVWQGAGQKTGELFF.

CDR3 in amino acids: CASSLLAGTQNTQYF. The CDR3 nucleotides read TGTGCCAGCAGTCTCCTAGCGGGGACCCAAAATACGCAGTATTTT. This chain links TRBV6-2 or TRBV6-3 with TRBJ2-3; TRBD2 aligns across 9 bases. Germline-derived CDR1 and CDR2 are MNHEY and SVGEGT. V shed 5 bases, J shed 7 bases, and the junction held 10 bases outside the gene matches. The CDR3 spans 15 residues.

The chain recombines TRBV7-6 with TRBJ2-2, with TRBD2 matching over 8 bases. V was clipped by 2 bases and J by 6 bases; unmatched bases: 8. The CDR3 is 16 residues long. Germline CDR1 and CDR2: SGHVS and FNYEAQ. This CDR3 reads CASSLMAGGSAGELFF. The CDR3 region has the DNA TGTGCCAGCAGCTTAATGGCGGGAGGATCCGCCGGGGAGCTGTTTTTT. Drawing the rest from reference TRBV7-6 and TRBJ2-2, the complete variable domain is GAGVSQSPRYKVTKRGQDVALRCDPISGHVSLYWYRQALGQGPEFLTYFNYEAQQDKSGLPNDRFSAERPEGSISTLTIQRTEQRDSAMYRCASSLMAGGSAGELFFGEGSRLTVL.

The chain is built from TRBV6-2 or TRBV6-3 and TRBJ1-3; D remains ambiguous. This CDR3 has 14 amino acids. Germline V lookup: CDR1 MNHEY, CDR2 SVGEGT. Trimming left V 2 bases short and J 4 bases short, with 9 bases between. The chain's CDR3 is CASSYESFGNTIYF. Here the CDR3 DNA reads TGTGCCAGCAGTTACGAGTCTTTCGGAAACACCATATATTTT.

In its sample, this clone was seen once. V gene TRBV11-1 combines with J gene TRBJ2-7, with a tentative D call TRBD2 (6 bases). Trimming pared 3 bases from V and 3 bases from J, leaving 12 bases between. This CDR3 spans 14 amino acids. From germline, CDR1 is SGHAT and CDR2 FQDESV (reference sequence). Here the CDR3 reads CASSLNEGGYEQYF. DNA for the CDR3: TGTGCCAGCAGCTTGAATGAGGGAGGCTACGAGCAGTACTTC. The full variable domain, in which reference TRBV11-1 and TRBJ2-7 provide the parts outside the CDR3, is EAEVAQSPRYKITEKSQAVAFWCDPISGHATLYWYRQILGQGPELLVQFQDESVVDDSQLPKDRFSAERLKGVDSTLKIQPAELGDSAMYLCASSLNEGGYEQYFGPGTRLTVT.

The rearrangement uses TRBV27 and TRBJ2-7, with 7 bases that match TRBD1. Germline V gene data show CDR1 as MNHEY and CDR2 as SMNVEV (reference sequence). The CDR3 consists of 15 residues. Germline trimming cut 5 bases from V and 3 bases from J; bases unmatched to any gene: 10. The CDR3 sequence is CASSQTGSVYYEQYF. DNA of the CDR3: TGTGCCAGCAGTCAGACAGGGAGTGTCTACTACGAGCAGTACTTC.

The J gene is TRBJ1-4, the V gene TRBV29-1; maybe TRBD1 (5 bases). The germline CDR1 and CDR2 sequences are SQVTM and ANQGSEA. The CDR3 has 13 amino acids. Trimming left V 4 bases short and J 8 bases short, with 14 bases between. The chain's CDR3 is CSVGGRAGEKLFF. As DNA, the CDR3 is TGCAGCGTTGGGGGACGTGCGGGGGAAAAACTGTTTTTT.

The V call is TRBV6-5, the J call TRBJ1-6; 7 bases fit TRBD1. Germline V gene sequence: CDR1 MNHEY, CDR2 SVGAGI. CDR3 length equals 15 residues. V trimming: 6 bases; J trimming: 9 bases; junction bases outside the gene matches: 11. The DNA for the CDR3 is TGTGCCAGCAGCCTAGACAGGGTTTCTAGTTCACCCCTCCACTTT. Protein sequence: CASSLDRVSSSPLHF.

This chain connects TRBV6-5 to TRBJ2-2; D uncertain. V was trimmed by 6 bases and J by 2 bases, leaving 7 bases between them. The length of the CDR3 is 13 residues. Germline V gene sequence: CDR1 MNHEY, CDR2 SVGAGI. The CDR3 protein is CASRQPNTGELFF. For the CDR3, the DNA is TGTGCCAGCAGACAGCCCAACACCGGGGAGCTGTTTTTT.

V and J are TRBV28 and TRBJ2-7; 10 nucleotides match TRBD2. The CDR3 has 14 amino acids. The J segment lost 7 bases and the V segment lost 5 bases, leaving 8 bases of the junction unmatched. Germline CDR1 MDHEN, CDR2 SYDVKM. The DNA of the CDR3 is TGTGCCAGCAGTAGAGCGGGAGGGCCGTGGGAGCAGTACTTC. Translated, it gives CASSRAGGPWEQYF.

The rearrangement links TRBV7-2 to TRBJ2-1; D is possibly TRBD2 (6 bases). CDR3 size: 15 residues. The germline CDR1 and CDR2 sequences are SGHTA and FQGNSA. The V end lost 6 bases, the J end lost 3 bases, and 15 bases lay between the germline ends. CDR3 protein: CASSPTGVGYNEQFF. Written as DNA, the CDR3 is TGTGCCAGCAGTCCGACGGGAGTCGGCTACAATGAGCAGTTCTTC.

This chain uses TRBV27 with TRBJ1-4; the D is unclear. The CDR3 is made up of 15 amino acids. Trimming pared 1 base from V and 8 bases from J, leaving 14 bases between. Germline V gene data show CDR1 as MNHEY and CDR2 as SMNVEV (reference sequence). CDR3 loop: CASSLFGVGGEKLFF. The CDR3 region has the DNA TGTGCCAGCAGTTTATTCGGGGTAGGAGGGGAAAAACTGTTTTTT.